The source of this T cell receptor beta chain is a study of blood T cell repertoires in COVID-19. Whole-study context: T cells, B-cell-depleted T cells, or PBMCs provided the cDNA or gDNA that served as material.

The germline CDR1 and CDR2 sequences are SGHTA and FQGNSA. The V and J ends lost 2 bases and 3 bases, in that order; junction bases with no gene match: 5. CDR3 size: 16 residues. The data were produced by immunoSEQ multiplex PCR, yet TCRdb's version contains in-frame clones alone and is incomplete. The data show 330,000 or so clones, more than 85% seen once. The sequenced sample was PBMCs or T cells enriched from blood (not recorded which). This TCR was sampled from a woman in her 30s who had recovered from COVID-19. The rearrangement links TRBV7-2 to TRBJ1-5, with 9 bases matching TRBD1. The CDR3 DNA reads as TGTGCCAGCAGCTTAAGCGGACAGGGGATCAATCAGCCCCAGCATTTT. Translating it yields CASSLSGQGINQPQHF.